This TCR beta chain comes out of a study of graft-versus-host responses after intestinal transplantation. Study at large: Transplant types were multivisceral, liver-intestinal, or isolated intestinal. Once they had received anti-thymocyte globulin induction, all recipients took tacrolimus and steroids for about three years.

The CDR3 spans 15 residues. With V trimmed by 1 base and J by 0 bases, 1 base remained unmatched. Germline V lookup: CDR1 MNHEY, CDR2 SMNVEV (reference sequence). The method was immunoSEQ multiplex PCR; TCRdb's version includes in-frame clones alone and lacks a portion of them. The table includes about 120,000 clones, approximately 96% detected once. General study results and limits: Recipient marrow held GvH clones, some first seen in ileum or blood.

Notes on this clone: Its antigen remains unknown.

The TCR sequence derives from a human donor who received an intestinal transplant. The V call is TRBV27, the J call TRBJ2-7; 9 bases are shared with TRBD2. Specimen: unstimulated CD8+ T cells sorted from spleen or lymph node cells, collected before intestinal transplant. The CDR3 spells CASSLLAGVSYEQYF. The CDR3 nucleotides read TGTGCCAGCAGTTTATTAGCGGGAGTCTCCTACGAGCAGTACTTC.